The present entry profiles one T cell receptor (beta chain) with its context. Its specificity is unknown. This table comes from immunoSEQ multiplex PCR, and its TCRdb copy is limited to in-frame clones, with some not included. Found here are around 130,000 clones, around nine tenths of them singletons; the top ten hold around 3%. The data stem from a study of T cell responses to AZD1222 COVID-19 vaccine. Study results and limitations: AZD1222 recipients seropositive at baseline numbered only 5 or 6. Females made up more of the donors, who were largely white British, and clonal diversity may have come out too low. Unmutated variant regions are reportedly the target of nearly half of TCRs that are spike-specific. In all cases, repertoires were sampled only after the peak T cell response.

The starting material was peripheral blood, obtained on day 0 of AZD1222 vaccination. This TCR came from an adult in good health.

CDR3 nucleotides: TGTGCCAGCAGTTATCGGCGGTTTAACTACGAGCAGTACTTC. Translation gives CASSYRRFNYEQYF. The chain employs TRBV6-2 or TRBV6-3 and TRBJ2-7; D gene uncertain. CDR1 is MNHEY and CDR2 is SVGEGT in the germline V gene. The CDR3 is 14 residues long. Deletions cut 3 bases from V and 3 bases from J, with 12 bases between.